Listed below are T cell receptor beta chains from one sample, sequenced in a study of shared T cell receptors in the human thymus. Profiling relied on immunoSEQ multiplex PCR, and the TCRdb table lists in-frame clones only, not all of them. Of 700,000 to 750,000 clones in the sample, 80% to 90% are singletons; the top ten hold roughly 0.01%. In addition, the sample was reused for a study of human thymus T cells.

Sequences were obtained from thymocytes. The source is a girl less than two years old with a congenital heart defect. CDR3s include the opening cysteine and the closing phenylalanine or tryptophan.

j_call	v_call	cdr3_aa
TRBJ2-1	TRBV4-1	CASTGFKGHNEQFF
TRBJ1-6	TRBV6-6	CASSGGNSPLHF
TRBJ2-3	TRBV5-1	CASSLILGLLSTDTQYF
TRBJ2-7	TRBV11-2	CASSLVSVPSSYEQYF
TRBJ2-3	TRBV5-6	CASSFSPTDTDTQYF
TRBJ1-3	TRBV30	CAWRDSRERNTIYF
TRBJ2-7	TRBV7-3	CASSPDRGGYQYF
TRBJ1-1	TRBV6-5	CASSYSMAGWNTEAFF
TRBJ1-6	TRBV27	CASSLDREGLSYNSPLHF
TRBJ1-3	TRBV6-6	CASSYSSMGRENTIYF
TRBJ1-3	TRBV29-1	CSVVFGGGNTIYF
TRBJ1-4	TRBV28	CASSPISGTGGPKNEKLFF
TRBJ1-1	TRBV25-1	CASSYWTDGNTEAFF
TRBJ2-2	TRBV2	CASRNRSNTGELFF
TRBJ1-1	TRBV19	CASSIVGGEKEAFF
TRBJ2-7	TRBV9	CARLYGTHDYEQYF
TRBJ2-1	TRBV5-1	CASSLWGLYNEQFF
TRBJ1-1	TRBV5-1	CASSLRVNTEAFF
TRBJ1-1	TRBV6-1	CASSEGSGDFRNTEAFF
TRBJ1-4	TRBV6-1	CASSEGGGTNEKLFF
TRBJ1-5	TRBV5-8	CASSLAPGNSNQPQHF
TRBJ1-6	TRBV4-3	CASSLGRGSDSSYNSPLHF
TRBJ2-4	TRBV2	CASSGPTRDSKIAKNIQYF
TRBJ2-3	TRBV15	CATSRVGSGANTDTQYF
TRBJ2-1	TRBV9	CASSVYRGSEQFF
TRBJ2-3	TRBV29-1	CSVARVVDTDTQYF
TRBJ2-2	TRBV5-4	CASSLGTSGGYTGELFF
TRBJ2-4	TRBV14	CASSQEGGARKNIQYF
TRBJ1-1	TRBV9	CASSVEDKGGDTEAFF
TRBJ2-3	TRBV6-1	CASSEVAGRIGTDTQYF
TRBJ2-6	TRBV11-2	CASIRADGGSNVLTF
TRBJ2-7	TRBV5-4	CASSSRSGTRSGGYEQYF
TRBJ1-2	TRBV2	CASSEPVGYPYGYTF
TRBJ1-3	TRBV9	CASSVDSLAPRGSGNTIYF
TRBJ2-2	TRBV5-1	CASSLAQSTGELFF
TRBJ2-3	TRBV5-1	CASSLGGTGAPDTQYF
TRBJ1-6	TRBV10-1	CASSARRLGSPLHF
TRBJ1-1	TRBV5-6	CASSLARVMNTEAFF
TRBJ2-1	TRBV6-5	CAGRTGPLYNEQFF
TRBJ1-1	TRBV4-1	CASSRPGGPLEAFF
TRBJ1-6	TRBV19	CASSIAPLQDPSPLHF
TRBJ1-3	TRBV20-1	CSATFTGTPLF
TRBJ1-5	TRBV21-1	CASSKRGDSNQPQHF
TRBJ2-7	TRBV14	CASSHPAGGSYEQYF
TRBJ1-5	TRBV5-5	CASSSEGFRNQPQHF
TRBJ1-1	TRBV2	CASRRGGAEAFF
TRBJ1-5	TRBV28	CASSFKGGDQPQHF
TRBJ1-2	TRBV18	CASSPQDRGPYGYTF
TRBJ2-7	TRBV7-2	CASSLALERGGSQQYF
TRBJ2-1	TRBV28	CASSFLFGDRDYNEQFF
TRBJ2-7	TRBV29-1	CSVGGLGYEQYF
TRBJ2-1	TRBV5-1	CASSLITSGGPNTNYNEQFF
TRBJ2-7	TRBV7-9	CASSSNPVGHPYEQYF
TRBJ1-4	TRBV7-6	CASSLSFSEKLFF
TRBJ2-2	TRBV4-1	CASSPGGGNTGELFF
TRBJ1-3	TRBV5-1	CASSSVRGNTIYF
TRBJ2-7	TRBV30	CAWSFGTGSGEQYF
TRBJ1-2	TRBV18	CASSPRLGQGVPNYGYTF